Shown below are 21 T cell receptor beta chains from a single sample sequenced in a study of blood T cell repertoires in COVID-19 (dated by TCRdb to the early 2020s). The method was the immunoSEQ multiplex PCR assay. Not all clones reach the TCRdb copy of this immuneACCESS table, which keeps in-frame sequences only. Checked studies attribute under half of the gap to unresolved V genes and leave the rest unexplained. This sample holds some 270,000 clones; 89% were observed only once. The ten largest account for 1.5% to 2% of the sample. What was sequenced was PBMCs or T cells enriched from blood (not recorded which). The receptors were gathered from an older woman who had recovered from COVID-19.

The J gene is TRBJ2-7, the V gene TRBV19; TRBD1 matches 8 bases. There are 15 residues in the CDR3. Germline CDR1 reads LNHDA; CDR2 reads SQIVND (reference sequence). The ends lost 3 bases at V and 1 base at J; junction bases unmatched: 5. In DNA, the CDR3 is TGTGCCAGTAGTATGACAGGGGAGAGTTCCTACGAGCAGTACTTC. Residues: CASSMTGESSYEQYF.

The chain carries TRBV30 and TRBJ2-1; D call uncertain. This CDR3 spans 14 amino acids. Germline V lookup: CDR1 GTSNPN, CDR2 SVGIG (reference sequence). V shed 3 bases and J shed 0 bases, with 9 bases lying between them. The CDR3 reads CAWSLVSSYNEQFF. CDR3 sequence (DNA): TGTGCCTGGAGCCTAGTAAGCTCCTACAATGAGCAGTTCTTC.

This chain uses TRBV28 with TRBJ2-7, with 9 bases that match TRBD2. The CDR3 consists of 15 residues. Germline lookup yields CDR1 MDHEN and CDR2 SYDVKM. J lost 0 bases, V lost 3 bases, and 3 bases had no gene match. CDR3 loop: CASSLGGRGSYEQYF. CDR3 bases: TGTGCCAGCAGTTTGGGCGGGAGGGGCTCCTACGAGCAGTACTTC. Based on the CDR3 plus reference TRBV28 and TRBJ2-7, the full variable domain is DVKVTQSSRYLVKRTGEKVFLECVQDMDHENMFWYRQDPGLGLRLIYFSYDVKMKEKGDIPEGYSVSREKKERFSLILESASTNQTSMYLCASSLGGRGSYEQYFGPGTRLTVT.

This chain links TRBV29-1 with TRBJ1-2, with D possibly matching TRBD1 (5 bases). This CDR3 has 15 amino acids. V lost 6 bases and J lost 2, with 19 bases in between. Per germline, CDR1 SQVTM and CDR2 ANQGSEA. Written as DNA, the CDR3 is TGCAGCGTGGATATGACCCGGAGACAGAACTATGGCTACACCTTC. Protein product: CSVDMTRRQNYGYTF.

The chain has TRBV18 and TRBJ2-7; 8 nucleotides agree with TRBD2. The CDR3 runs 15 residues. V lost 8 bases to trimming and J lost 2 bases; unmatched junction nucleotides: 11. Germline CDR1 and CDR2: KGHSH and LQKENI. The CDR3 bases are TGTGCCAGCCAAGAATACAGCGGGGGAACCTACGAGCAGTACTTC. This encodes CASQEYSGGTYEQYF.

V is TRBV6-5 and J is TRBJ1-1, with TRBD1 identical over 9 bases. The CDR3 length is 14 residues. The germline CDR1 and CDR2 sequences are MNHEY and SVGAGI. The junction had 9 bases not matched to a gene; V was cut back by 7 bases and J by 6 bases. In nucleotides, the CDR3 is TGTGCCAGCACCGGACAGGGGTTGTCCGCTGAAGCTTTCTTT. Its translation is CASTGQGLSAEAFF.

The V and J genes are TRBV11-2 and TRBJ2-7, with D perhaps TRBD2 (8 bases). The germline gives CDR1 SGHAT, CDR2 FQNNGV. The CDR3 is 17 amino acids. Trimming removed 2 bases at V and 6 bases at J, with 23 bases between. The CDR3 loop is CASSLLRTSRGVIEQYF. The CDR3 DNA sequence: TGTGCCAGCAGCTTACTCCGGACTAGCAGGGGGGTAATCGAGCAGTACTTC.

The chain carries TRBV27 and TRBJ1-1; D not resolved. Germline-derived CDR1 and CDR2 are MNHEY and SMNVEV (reference sequence). The CDR3 covers 14 residues. V lost 3 bases and J lost 4, with 12 bases in between. CDR3 bases: TGTGCCAGCAGTTTGTCGGGCGCGGGCACTGAAGCTTTCTTT. Translating gives CASSLSGAGTEAFF.

This chain uses TRBV5-4 with TRBJ2-3; TRBD1 aligns across 8 bases. The CDR3 has 16 amino acids. Looked up from germline, CDR1 is SGHNT and CDR2 is YYREEE (reference sequence). V trimming: 0 bases; J trimming: 2 bases; junction bases outside the gene matches: 5. The CDR3 sequence: CASSLGGQAFTDTQYF. The CDR3 nucleotides are TGTGCCAGCAGCTTGGGGGGACAGGCGTTCACAGATACGCAGTATTTT.

This chain uses TRBV7-8 with TRBJ1-2, with 7 bases lining up with TRBD1. The J segment lost 3 bases and the V segment lost 5 bases, leaving 3 bases of the junction unmatched. The CDR3 is 13 residues long. Germline assignment: CDR1 SGHVS and CDR2 FQNEAQ. CDR3 DNA sequence: TGTGCCAGCAGCAGGGGGCGTGACTATGGCTACACCTTC. Translation: CASSRGRDYGYTF.

The J gene is TRBJ1-1, the V gene TRBV5-6, with TRBD1 matching over 7 bases. The CDR3 runs 11 residues. In germline, CDR1 is SGHDT, CDR2 YYEEEE. Germline trimming cut 2 bases from V and 9 bases from J; bases unmatched to any gene: 1. CDR3 bases: TGTGCCAGCAGCTTACAGGGGCAAGCTTTCTTT. Amino acids: CASSLQGQAFF.

J is TRBJ2-7 and V is TRBV10-2; D unresolved. CDR1 and CDR2 (germline): WSHSY, SAAADI. V lost 8 bases and J 2 bases, leaving 10 bases between the germline ends. The CDR3 covers 12 residues. The CDR3 here is CASSRTTYEQYF. The DNA for the CDR3 is TGCGCCAGCTCTAGAACCACCTACGAGCAGTACTTC.

The rearrangement joins TRBV6-1 to TRBJ2-3; D unclear. V was shortened by 1 base and J by 4 bases, with 3 bases between the two germline ends. Germline loops: CDR1 MNHNS, CDR2 SASEGT. The length of the CDR3 is 12 residues. The chain's CDR3 is CASSEVSDTQYF. CDR3 DNA sequence: TGTGCCAGCAGTGAAGTCTCAGATACGCAGTATTTT.

This chain connects TRBV7-6 to TRBJ2-1; tentatively, D is TRBD2 (6 bases). Germline-derived CDR1 and CDR2 are SGHVS and FNYEAQ. Trimming removed 5 bases at V and 0 bases at J, with 11 bases between. This CDR3 has 15 amino acids. The CDR3 region has the DNA TGTGCCAGCAGCACTACCGGGAGCTCCTACAATGAGCAGTTCTTC. Amino acids: CASSTTGSSYNEQFF.

The J gene is TRBJ2-3, the V gene TRBV9; D ambiguous. This CDR3 region has 15 residues. V was pared by 4 bases and J by 3 bases, with 15 bases between. The germline CDR1 and CDR2 sequences are SGDLS and YYNGEE. CDR3 amino acids: CASSPSPVRTDTQYF. Written as DNA, the CDR3 is TGTGCCAGCAGCCCGAGTCCTGTGAGGACAGATACGCAGTATTTT.

The J gene is TRBJ1-2, the V gene TRBV15; maybe TRBD1 (6 bases). Germline values: CDR1 LNHNV, CDR2 YYDKDF (reference sequence). The CDR3 length is 15 residues. V gave up 9 bases and J gave up 8 bases, with 25 bases separating them. The CDR3 sequence: CATSPSTGGRWGYTF. CDR3 DNA: TGTGCCACTAGCCCCTCGACAGGCGGAAGATGGGGCTACACCTTC.

This sequence joins TRBV28 and TRBJ2-3, with D possibly matching TRBD1 (6 bases). Trimming took 5 bases from V and 3 from J, leaving 9 bases between them. This CDR3 is 13 amino acids long. Germline lookup yields CDR1 MDHEN and CDR2 SYDVKM. The CDR3 loop reads CASSLRGTDTQYF. The CDR3 DNA sequence: TGTGCCAGCAGTCTCAGGGGAACAGATACGCAGTATTTT.

This rearrangement joins TRBV20-1 to TRBJ1-5; a possible D gene is TRBD1 (5 bases). CDR1 DFQATT and CDR2 SNEGSKA come from the germline V gene (reference sequence). Trimming pared 3 bases from V and 4 bases from J, leaving 16 bases between. The CDR3 is 15 residues long. The DNA for the CDR3 is TGCAGTGCTAGTTTGGACGGGGGACCAAATCAGCCCCAGCATTTT. Its protein product is CSASLDGGPNQPQHF.

The rearrangement links TRBV5-1 to TRBJ2-5; 8 bases align to TRBD1. This CDR3 comprises 14 residues. Unmatched junction bases numbered 11, after V lost 9 bases and J lost 4 bases. CDR1 SGHRS and CDR2 YFSETQ come from the germline V gene. DNA of the CDR3: TGCGCCAACTCCCGGGACAGGTTGGGAGAGACCCAGTACTTC. This translates into CANSRDRLGETQYF.

The chain is built from TRBV3-1 (or the pseudogene TRBV3-2) and TRBJ2-1; D possibly corresponds to TRBD1 (5 bases). Germline V gives CDR1 LGHDT, CDR2 YNNKEL (reference sequence). Deletions cut 3 bases from V and 5 bases from J, with 8 bases between. The CDR3 is 13 residues long. This CDR3 is CASSHQGHNEQFF. The DNA of the CDR3 is TGTGCCAGCAGCCACCAGGGTCACAATGAGCAGTTCTTC.

V and J are TRBV30 and TRBJ2-7, with D perhaps TRBD2 (5 bases). The CDR3 is 13 amino acids. V was pared by 2 bases and J by 7 bases, with 15 bases between. Germline lookup yields CDR1 GTSNPN and CDR2 SVGIG (reference sequence). DNA of the CDR3: TGTGCCTGGAGTTGGGGAGTTGAACGGGAGCAGTACTTC. Amino acids: CAWSWGVEREQYF. Using reference TRBV30 and TRBJ2-7 for the parts outside the CDR3, the full variable domain is SQTIHQWPATLVQPVGSPLSLECTVEGTSNPNLYWYRQAAGRGLQLLFYSVGIGQISSEVPQNLSASRPQDRQFILSSKKLLLSDSGFYLCAWSWGVEREQYFGPGTRLTVT.